This T cell receptor beta chain emerged from a study of blood T cell repertoires in COVID-19 (dated by TCRdb to about 2020). With regard to the full study: The collaborator samples originated in the United States, Italy and Spain and spanned the acute and convalescent phases of COVID-19. The material from the prospective study consisted of cDNA or gDNA derived from T cells, B-cell-depleted T cells, or PBMCs. The dataset comprised deeply sampled blood TCRbeta repertoires from subjects exposed to, actively infected with, or recovered from COVID-19. The repertoires were released in a freely available public database intended as a resource for research on the immune response to SARS-CoV-2. Samples were obtained from the ongoing ImmuneRACE study (first 160 participants) and from 1,200 or so subjects provided by 6 global collaborators. The sample metadata nearly always contained a de-identified subject ID, COVID-19 status, age in years and sex. HLA class I and class II types, where available, came from metadata supplied by the sample provider rather than from assay-based typing. Findings and caveats that apply to the study as a whole: The quantity of clinical and demographic metadata differed by source and by participant and was supplied without curation.

V is clipped by 8 bases and J by 0 bases, and the sequence between their germline boundaries is 11 bases long. The germline V gene (reference sequence) sets CDR1 to GTSNPN and CDR2 to SVGIG. From cysteine to phenylalanine, the CDR3 is 14 amino acids long. The DNA shown is the 42-base CDR3, in frame from base 1. As regards this clone: Its antigen remains undetermined. One base away there is no much larger clone; base qualities are not given.

TCRbeta CDR3 regions were amplified from genomic DNA using the immunoSEQ Assay, a bias-controlled multiplex PCR. The study's processing was this. The number of nucleated cells in each sample was estimated by amplification of reference gene primers within the assay. Sequence reads were collapsed and filtered to measure the absolute abundance of every unique TCRbeta CDR3 rearrangement. Productive Simpson clonality was computed per sample as the square root of Simpson's diversity index over productive rearrangements. TCRdb took this table from immuneACCESS and kept in-frame rearrangements with V and J called. Such tables lack part of the clones; where checked against another copy, unresolved V genes explain under half of the gap, and the rest is unexplained. Clonal size and the V and J genes are those of that table, whereas D and trimming came from the DNA. Recorded for this sample are about 140,000 clones; approximately 80% of them occurred a single time. The ten biggest clones cover less than 2% of the sample.

Whole blood was collected in K2EDTA tubes by collaborating institutions according to the institutions' own protocols. For TCRbeta analysis, collaborators shipped samples as frozen whole blood, isolated PBMCs, or DNA extracted from either of those sample types. The chain is made from TRBV30 and TRBJ2-6; the D gene identity is not certain. The specimen sequenced was peripheral blood. The source is a woman aged 55-69 years with acute or convalescent COVID-19. The sequenced DNA: TGTGCCGGCGGAAGAAGCTCTGGGGCCAACGTCCTGACTTTC. Its protein is CAGGRSSGANVLTF.